The next 27 T cell receptor beta chains were all read from a single sample in a study of blood T cell repertoires in COVID-19. Generated by immunoSEQ multiplex PCR, the TCRdb table keeps only in-frame clones and is missing some. The sample has about 220,000 clones, 90% seen once. The material sequenced was PBMCs or T cells enriched from blood (not recorded which). The receptors here all came from a man aged 25 to 40 who had been exposed to COVID-19.

This chain connects TRBV11-2 to TRBJ1-2; perhaps TRBD1 as D (6 bases). From germline, CDR1 is SGHAT and CDR2 FQNNGV. Trimming left V 5 bases short and J 8 bases short, with 24 bases between. The CDR3 covers 16 residues. CDR3 in amino acids: CASSPLRGRAKEGYTF. The CDR3 DNA follows: TGTGCCAGCAGCCCGTTAAGGGGGAGGGCCAAGGAGGGCTACACCTTC.

The chain combines TRBV15 with TRBJ1-2; 7 nucleotides line up with TRBD1. V lost 0 bases to trimming and J lost 7 bases; unmatched junction nucleotides: 8. The CDR3 is 15 amino acids. Germline V CDR1 and CDR2: LNHNV, YYDKDF (reference sequence). The CDR3 sequence is CATSRDQQGWRGYTF. CDR3 DNA: TGTGCCACCAGCAGAGATCAACAGGGGTGGCGTGGCTACACCTTC.

CDR3 sequence (DNA): TGTGCCAGCAGCGCCGGACAGGGTGACTACCACACTGAAGCTTTCTTT. Protein: CASSAGQGDYHTEAFF. This chain links TRBV9 with TRBJ1-1, with 8 bases that match TRBD1. In germline, CDR1 is SGDLS, CDR2 YYNGEE. The junction had 10 bases not matched to a gene; V was cut back by 3 bases and J by 3 bases. The CDR3 loop spans 16 amino acids.

This chain uses TRBV2 with TRBJ1-4; 11 nucleotides match TRBD1. The CDR3 is made up of 13 amino acids. V lost 8 bases to trimming and J lost 7 bases; unmatched junction nucleotides: 3. Germline V gene lookup returns CDR1 SNHLY and CDR2 FYNNEI. The CDR3 protein is CASVGQGGEKLFF. CDR3 DNA: TGTGCCAGCGTGGGACAGGGGGGTGAAAAACTGTTTTTT.

The V gene is TRBV30, the J gene TRBJ1-3; 7 bases line up with TRBD1. The CDR3 totals 16 residues. V lost 2 bases to trimming and J lost 0 bases; unmatched junction nucleotides: 7. Germline V gene lookup returns CDR1 GTSNPN and CDR2 SVGIG (reference sequence). Here the CDR3 DNA reads TGTGCCTGGAGTTCTATGACAGGGAGCTCTGGAAACACCATATATTTT. As protein: CAWSSMTGSSGNTIYF.

The gene calls are TRBV29-1 and TRBJ1-4; 7 positions match TRBD1. V lost 7 bases to trimming and J lost 7 bases; unmatched junction nucleotides: 9. The CDR3 has 13 amino acids. Germline assignment: CDR1 SQVTM and CDR2 ANQGSEA. CDR3 DNA sequence: TGCAGCGGTGCGACAGGGACGGGTGAAAAACTGTTTTTT. Its protein product is CSGATGTGEKLFF.

The chain combines TRBV3-1 (or the pseudogene TRBV3-2) with TRBJ2-7; TRBD1 matches at 7 bases. This CDR3 contains 14 residues. CDR1 and CDR2 from the germline V gene are LGHDT and YNNKEL (reference sequence). After removal of 1 base from V and 4 bases from J, the junction contained 4 bases not matched to a gene. CDR3 in amino acids: CASSQAGTEYEQYF. The DNA of the CDR3 is TGTGCCAGCAGCCAAGCCGGGACAGAATACGAGCAGTACTTC.

The rearrangement uses TRBV7-2 and TRBJ2-3, with no clear D. Germline lookup yields CDR1 SGHTA and CDR2 FQGNSA. The CDR3 is 15 residues long. V was trimmed by 5 bases and J by 3 bases, leaving 15 bases between them. The CDR3 DNA reads as TGTGCCAGCAGCCGCAACGCGGCCATAACAGATACGCAGTATTTT. It codes for CASSRNAAITDTQYF.

There are a few counts of this clone. The rearrangement uses TRBV11-2 and TRBJ2-5, with 8 positions matching TRBD2. Trimming took 5 bases from V and 4 from J; bases not matched to a gene: 6. CDR3 length: 14 residues. The germline gives CDR1 SGHAT, CDR2 FQNNGV. The CDR3 loop is CASSRERGSETQYF. CDR3 nucleotides: TGTGCCAGCAGCCGAGAGCGGGGGTCAGAGACCCAGTACTTC.

J is TRBJ1-2 and V is TRBV20-1, with D tentatively TRBD1 (5 bases). Germline V gene sequence: CDR1 DFQATT, CDR2 SNEGSKA (reference sequence). The CDR3 has 14 amino acids. V was trimmed by 3 bases and J by 2 bases, leaving 13 bases between them. The CDR3 DNA follows: TGCAGTGCTAGTCCGGCGGGGGGGAACTATGGCTACACCTTC. Amino acids: CSASPAGGNYGYTF.

This clone came up many times. The rearrangement uses TRBV23-1 and TRBJ1-6; D might be TRBD1 (6 bases). TRBV23-1 is sorted into the ORF group, with uncertain function. The CDR3 sequence is 16 residues long. Trimming took off 8 bases at V and 10 bases at J, with 24 bases between the two ends. CDR3 protein: CASRAGPSGAESPLHF. CDR3 in DNA: TGCGCCAGCCGGGCTGGGCCTTCAGGGGCAGAGTCACCCCTCCACTTT.

The V gene is TRBV5-4, the J gene TRBJ2-5, with D possibly TRBD2 on 5 matching bases. Germline V lookup: CDR1 SGHNT, CDR2 YYREEE (reference sequence). V lost 4 bases and J 3 bases, leaving 10 bases between the germline ends. This CDR3 has 13 amino acids. The CDR3 protein is CASSTFGKETQYF. The DNA of the CDR3 is TGTGCCAGCAGCACCTTCGGGAAAGAGACCCAGTACTTC.

V gene TRBV7-9 combines with J gene TRBJ2-1, with D possibly being TRBD2 (6 bases). CDR1 SEHNR and CDR2 FQNEAQ come from the germline V gene (reference sequence). The CDR3 consists of 11 residues. V was trimmed by 5 bases and J by 13 bases, leaving 12 bases between them. The DNA for the CDR3 is TGTGCCAGCAGCACGGACTACCTACAGTTCTTC. Encoded protein: CASSTDYLQFF.

The CDR3 DNA sequence: TGTGCCAGCAGATCGAACAGGGCTGAGGACTATGGCTACACCTTC. It specifies CASRSNRAEDYGYTF. V gene TRBV27 combines with J gene TRBJ1-2; D may be TRBD1 (6 bases). The germline V gene encodes CDR1 MNHEY and CDR2 SMNVEV (reference sequence). The V end lost 6 bases, the J end lost 3 bases, and 17 bases lay between the germline ends. The CDR3 is 15 amino acids.

CDR3 DNA: TGTGCCAGCAGCCAAGACGGGACAGGAGTCACCTACGAGCAGTACTTC. Protein: CASSQDGTGVTYEQYF. The V and J genes are TRBV3-1 (or the pseudogene TRBV3-2) and TRBJ2-7; 8 bases are a match to TRBD1. V lost 0 bases, J lost 2 bases, and 6 bases stayed unmatched. The CDR3 runs to 16 residues. Germline V gene data show CDR1 as LGHDT and CDR2 as YNNKEL (reference sequence).

The chain has TRBV27 and TRBJ2-7; D possibly corresponds to TRBD2 (6 bases). V was pared by 9 bases and J by 3 bases, with 15 bases between. The germline V gene has CDR1 MNHEY and CDR2 SMNVEV (reference sequence). This CDR3 is 13 amino acids long. The CDR3 DNA reads TGTGCCAGAGGCCCCGTGGGAGGCTACGAGCAGTACTTC. Translating gives CARGPVGGYEQYF.

This clone was seen only a few times. J is TRBJ2-5 and V is TRBV6-5; tentatively, D is TRBD2 (5 bases). Germline CDR1 is MNHEY and CDR2 is SVGAGI. The CDR3 is made up of 16 amino acids. V lost 4 bases and J lost 2, with 17 bases in between. The CDR3: CASSSSPSWRQETQYF. The DNA for the CDR3 is TGTGCCAGCAGTTCCTCCCCCAGCTGGAGGCAAGAGACCCAGTACTTC.

The CDR3 DNA sequence: TGCGCCAGCAAAGTTATTAGCGGCAGCTCCTACAATGAGCAGTTCTTC. This sequence encodes CASKVISGSSYNEQFF. This chain links TRBV5-1 with TRBJ2-1; tentatively, D is TRBD2 (6 bases). Looked up from germline, CDR1 is SGHRS and CDR2 is YFSETQ. Trimming stripped 6 bases from V and 0 bases from J, with 16 bases between. The CDR3 is 16 residues long.

A single count supports this clone. The chain couples TRBV5-8 to TRBJ2-7; perhaps TRBD2 as D (6 bases). From germline, CDR1 is SGHTS and CDR2 YDEGEE. The CDR3 contains 11 residues. Trimming cost V 6 bases and J 7 bases, with 11 bases left between them. The DNA of the CDR3 is TGTGCCAGCACCCTTGGGGGGGAGCAGTACTTC. Protein sequence: CASTLGGEQYF. Full variable domain (missing parts from reference TRBV5-8 and TRBJ2-7): EAGVTQSPTHLIKTRGQQATLRCSPISGHTSVYWYQQALGLGLQFLLWYDEGEERNRGNFPPRFSGRQFPNYSSELNVNALELEDSALYLCASTLGGEQYFGPGTRLTVT.

The rearrangement uses TRBV5-1 and TRBJ1-1; possible D gene TRBD1, 5 bases. Germline lookup yields CDR1 SGHRS and CDR2 YFSETQ. The CDR3 extends over 14 amino acids. V was trimmed by 2 bases and J by 6 bases, leaving 14 bases between them. The CDR3 coding sequence is TGCGCCAGCAGCTTCGGGCCCGCGGGGCCTGAAGCTTTCTTT. This codes for CASSFGPAGPEAFF.

The V call is TRBV5-6, the J call TRBJ1-4; a weak D match, TRBD1 (5 bases). V was shortened by 1 base and J by 2 bases, with 12 bases between the two germline ends. CDR1 is SGHDT, CDR2 YYEEEE, per germline. The CDR3 is made up of 16 amino acids. In DNA form, the CDR3 reads TGTGCCAGCAGCTTGAACAGGCTGCACACTAATGAAAAACTGTTTTTT. The encoded protein is CASSLNRLHTNEKLFF.

This clone was seen just once. The chain combines TRBV4-1 with TRBJ1-6; no definite D call. V shed 3 bases and J shed 7 bases, with 4 bases lying between them. The CDR3 extends over 12 amino acids. Per the germline V gene, CDR1 is MGHRA and CDR2 is YSYEKL. CDR3 DNA: TGCGCCAGCAGCCACAGGAATTCACCCCTCCACTTT. It encodes CASSHRNSPLHF.

This clone was found once. Sequence at one end of the junction differs from germline and may be a read error. This CDR3 is CASSLEFREQYF. The CDR3 DNA follows: TGCGCCAGCAGTTTGGAGTTTCGGGAGCAGTACTTC. The J gene is TRBJ2-7, the V gene TRBV5-1; no definite D call. CDR1 is SGHRS, CDR2 YFSETQ, per germline. CDR3 length equals 12 residues.

The chain employs TRBV4-3 and TRBJ1-3, with D possibly being TRBD1 (6 bases). CDR3 size: 17 residues. The V end lost 4 bases, the J end lost 0 bases, and 16 bases lay between the germline ends. Per the germline V gene, CDR1 is LGHNA and CDR2 is YSLEER. The DNA for the CDR3 is TGCGCCAGCAGCCCTACTCGACAGGCGCACTCTGGAAACACCATATATTTT. As protein: CASSPTRQAHSGNTIYF.

This clone has only a few counts. The chain employs TRBV3-1 (or the pseudogene TRBV3-2) and TRBJ1-5, with D perhaps TRBD1 (6 bases). Germline CDR1 is LGHDT and CDR2 is YNNKEL (reference sequence). V shed 4 bases and J shed 6 bases, with 13 bases lying between them. The CDR3 covers 14 residues. This CDR3 is CASSRVQGSQPQHF. The DNA of the CDR3 is TGTGCCAGCAGCCGTGTGCAGGGGAGTCAGCCCCAGCATTTT.

The V call is TRBV18, the J call TRBJ1-1; 9 bases map to TRBD1. CDR1 is KGHSH, CDR2 LQKENI, per germline. V lost 3 bases and J lost 3; bases outside the gene matches: 11. The length of the CDR3 is 17 residues. The CDR3 region has the DNA TGTGCCAGCTCACCTAATCCGGGACAGGGTTTGTACACTGAAGCTTTCTTT. Encoded protein: CASSPNPGQGLYTEAFF. The whole variable domain, filled in from reference TRBV18 and TRBJ1-1, reads NAGVMQNPRHLVRRRGQEARLRCSPMKGHSHVYWYRQLPEEGLKFMVYLQKENIIDESGMPKERFSAEFPKEGPSILRIQQVVRGDSAAYFCASSPNPGQGLYTEAFFGQGTRLTVV.

The chain uses TRBV13 and TRBJ1-5; D gene unclear. The CDR3 extends over 14 amino acids. Per the germline V gene, CDR1 is PRHDT and CDR2 is FYEKMQ (reference sequence). Trimming took 0 bases from V and 5 from J, leaving 8 bases between them. In DNA form, the CDR3 reads TGTGCCAGCAGCTTAGGGGGCGCCCATCAGCCCCAGCATTTT. Its translation: CASSLGGAHQPQHF.